Sequencing of this TCR beta chain was carried out in a study of blood T cell repertoires in COVID-19. Per the authors' pipeline: The assay estimated nucleated cells by amplifying reference gene primers. Libraries were prepared by immunoSEQ multiplex PCR; TCRdb keeps only in-frame clonotypes and omits some of them. The D gene and trimming were derived from the DNA, and the V and J assignments and clone size from that table. The sample consists of roughly 160,000 clones, over 80% of them appearing once. Trimming took 1 base from V and 3 from J, leaving 10 bases between them. The CDR3 sequence is 15 residues long. CDR1 LGHDT and CDR2 YNNKEL come from the germline V gene (reference sequence).

The material sequenced was peripheral blood. This chain links TRBV3-1 (or the pseudogene TRBV3-2) with TRBJ1-5; D is undetermined. This receptor was taken from a woman older than 75 with COVID-19, enrolled during active disease. The CDR3 sequence is CASSQGIALNQPQHF. Written as DNA, the CDR3 is TGTGCCAGCAGCCAAGGTATAGCGCTCAATCAGCCCCAGCATTTT.